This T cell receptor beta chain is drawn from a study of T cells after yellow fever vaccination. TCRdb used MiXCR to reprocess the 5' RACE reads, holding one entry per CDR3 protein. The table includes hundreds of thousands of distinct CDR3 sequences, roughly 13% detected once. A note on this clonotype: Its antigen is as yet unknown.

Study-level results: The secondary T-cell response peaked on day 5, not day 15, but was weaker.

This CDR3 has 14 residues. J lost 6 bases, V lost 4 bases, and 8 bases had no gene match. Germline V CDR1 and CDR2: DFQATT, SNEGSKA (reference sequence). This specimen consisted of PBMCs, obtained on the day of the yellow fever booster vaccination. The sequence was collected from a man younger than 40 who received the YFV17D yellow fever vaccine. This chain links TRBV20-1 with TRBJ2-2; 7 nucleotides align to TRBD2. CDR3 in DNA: TGCAGTGCTACCTACTTAGGGAGGGCCGGGGAGCTGTTTTTT. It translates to CSATYLGRAGELFF.